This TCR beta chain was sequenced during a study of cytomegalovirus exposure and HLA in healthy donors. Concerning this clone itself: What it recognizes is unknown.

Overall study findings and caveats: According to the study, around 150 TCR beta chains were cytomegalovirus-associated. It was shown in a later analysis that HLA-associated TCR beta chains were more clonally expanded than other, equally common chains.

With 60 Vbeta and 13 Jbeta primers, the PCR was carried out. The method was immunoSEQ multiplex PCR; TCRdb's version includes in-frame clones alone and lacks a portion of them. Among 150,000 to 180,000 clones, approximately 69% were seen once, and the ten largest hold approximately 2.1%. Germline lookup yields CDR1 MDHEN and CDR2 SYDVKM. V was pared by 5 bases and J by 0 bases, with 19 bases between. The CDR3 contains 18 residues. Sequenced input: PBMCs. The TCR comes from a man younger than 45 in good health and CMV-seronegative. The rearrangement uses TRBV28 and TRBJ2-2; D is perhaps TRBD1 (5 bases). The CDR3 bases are TGTGCCAGCAGTCCCTCCTACAGGCTTGATTCGAACACCGGGGAGCTGTTTTTT. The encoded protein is CASSPSYRLDSNTGELFF.